This T cell receptor beta chain stems from a study of blood T cell repertoires in COVID-19. The wider study: From T cells, B-cell-depleted T cells, or PBMCs came the material, which was cDNA or gDNA.

Germline assignment: CDR1 SNHLY and CDR2 FYNNEI. The CDR3 sequence is 15 residues long. J gave up 9 bases and V 7 bases, and 12 bases lay outside the gene matches. Allocation to cohorts depended on clinical history reported by the participants. The protocol was immunoSEQ multiplex PCR, while the TCRdb copy is restricted to in-frame clones and leaves out a portion. The sample carries about 240,000 clones, around 82% recorded once. This sequence was found in a woman in her 40s who had been exposed to COVID-19. The sample was PBMCs or T cells enriched from blood (not recorded which). V and J are TRBV2 and TRBJ2-1, with TRBD2 matching over 10 bases. The CDR3 DNA is TGTGCCAGCATTCGGTCAGCGGGGGGGCCTGGTGAGCAGTTCTTC. It is translated as CASIRSAGGPGEQFF.